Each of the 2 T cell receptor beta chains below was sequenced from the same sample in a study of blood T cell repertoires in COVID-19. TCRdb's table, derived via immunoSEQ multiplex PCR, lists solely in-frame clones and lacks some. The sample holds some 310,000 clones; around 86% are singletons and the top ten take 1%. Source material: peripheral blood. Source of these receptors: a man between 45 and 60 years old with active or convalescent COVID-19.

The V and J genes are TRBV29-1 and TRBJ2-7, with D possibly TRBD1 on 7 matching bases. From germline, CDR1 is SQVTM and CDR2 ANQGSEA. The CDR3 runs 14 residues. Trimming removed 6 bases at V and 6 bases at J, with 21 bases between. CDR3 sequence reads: CSVSPAGGSLEQYF. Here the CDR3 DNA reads TGCAGCGTCTCTCCCGCAGGGGGGTCCCTCGAGCAGTACTTC.

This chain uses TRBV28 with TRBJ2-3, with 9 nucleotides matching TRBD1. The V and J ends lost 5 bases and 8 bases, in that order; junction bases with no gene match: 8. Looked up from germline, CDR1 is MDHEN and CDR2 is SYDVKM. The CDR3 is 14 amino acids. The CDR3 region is CASSPDRGQGTQYF. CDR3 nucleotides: TGTGCCAGCAGTCCGGACAGGGGACAGGGTACGCAGTATTTT.